This T cell receptor beta chain is from a study of PD-1 blockade in classical Hodgkin lymphoma. At the level of the study: Each patient was given nivolumab 3 mg/kg through a vein every 2 weeks.

As for time point: cycle 4 day 1 (C4D1), after 6 weeks of nivolumab. Each patient relapsed following autologous stem cell transplantation, and prior brentuximab vedotin exposure differed. With magnetic negative selection, CD4+ T cells were purified from PBMCs that had been thawed. Concerning this clone: Its antigen is not known.

Assay: immunoSEQ multiplex PCR; the TCRdb copy retains only in-frame clones and omits some. The data hold some 19,000 clones, with roughly three quarters observed a single time. General observations from the study: The study found complete responders had baseline diversity similar to newly diagnosed patients.

Trimming pared 6 bases from V and 6 bases from J, leaving 18 bases between. The CDR3 has 15 residues. Germline CDR1 and CDR2: MNHNY and SVGAGI (reference sequence). The chain is built from TRBV6-6 and TRBJ1-5; a possible D gene is TRBD1 (6 bases). The source is a human donor with classical Hodgkin lymphoma. This sample comprised CD4+ T cells from blood, obtained before the fourth cycle of nivolumab. The CDR3 coding sequence is TGTGCCAGCAGCCCCCAGGCAGGGGTCGGTCAGCCCCAGCATTTT. Protein: CASSPQAGVGQPQHF.